These T cell receptor beta chains were read from a single sample in a study of blood T cells in healthy people across ages. TCRdb called the 5' RACE reads again in MiXCR, with one record for every CDR3 protein. This sample has 800,000 to 900,000 distinct CDR3 sequences, with about 62% found just once. Sequencing was done on a sample of blood. The receptors here all came from a man aged 30-40 years in good health. CDR3s include the opening cysteine and the closing phenylalanine or tryptophan. The order of the fields is V gene, clone size, CDR3 length, CDR3 protein. The listing skips clone size in some rows; elsewhere it reads once, few, many or a size class.

TRBV12-3/TRBV12-4,few,14,CASKPGRSYNEQFF
TRBV7-7,.,18,CASSLSRGEAGANNEQFF
TRBV11-2,.,16,CASSWGLAGGTDTQYF
TRBV9,.,13,CASSVEPLYGYTF
TRBV2,.,15,CASSTLRGASYEQYF
TRBV19,.,13,CASRTGSSYEQYF
TRBV15,.,15,CATSRDRASQETQFF
TRBV29-1,.,14,CSAVGGRDLETQYF
TRBV7-6,.,16,CASGTTAGTSGETQYF
TRBV7-2,.,14,CASSPSRGGTEAFF
TRBV6-4,.,15,CASSEGGQGTDTQYF
TRBV4-3,.,13,CASSQDWHNEQYF
TRBV4-3,.,14,CASSQILAGDEQFF
TRBV6-6,.,14,CASSGQGSRDEQFF
TRBV9,few,14,CASSGDYYSETQYF
TRBV29-1,.,13,CSVEAESYDEQYF
TRBV20-1,few,15,CSARMGGRSTDTQYF
TRBV6-2/TRBV6-3,.,13,CASSTGRRGEQFF
TRBV6-2/TRBV6-3,.,13,CATGTSGLNEQFF
TRBV29-1,.,16,CSVPGQGRVSNQPQHF
TRBV7-2,few,14,CASEHGLSSHEQFF
TRBV11-1,.,12,CASRGMEETQYF
TRBV12-3/TRBV12-4,.,17,CASSPRGRDPSQETQYF
TRBV29-1,.,14,CSVEEGVSTDTQYF
TRBV20-1,.,15,CSADGQAHISYEQYF
TRBV5-4,.,16,CASSQDSRTVAGTQYF
TRBV7-3,.,15,CASSPLGGIPETQYF
TRBV9,few,14,CASSGRDTGYEQYF
TRBV12-3/TRBV12-4,once,17,CASRGGLAGGGYNEQFF
TRBV20-1,.,17,CSARDLQSATGSYEQYF
TRBV6-6,few,15,CASSSQGETGYGYTF
TRBV6-6,.,12,CASSSADNEQFF
TRBV6-5,.,16,CASSYGGSGGTDTQYF
TRBV20-1,.,14,CSAKGTLERCEQYF
TRBV5-6,.,14,CASGFVGQGTEAFF
TRBV24-1,.,13,CATSVGRGYEQFF
TRBV20-1,.,13,CSAPPVTYNEQFF
TRBV3-1,.,15,CASSPWGGQLETQYF
TRBV7-9,.,13,CASSLAPNQPQHF
TRBV30,once,13,CAWRRLDTDTQYF
TRBV9,.,15,CASSAGGGGSYEQYF
TRBV2,.,14,CARRYGLNTGELFF
TRBV7-2,.,15,CASSLAGPPVGGYTF
TRBV5-1,.,14,CASSLYGITDTQYF
TRBV9,.,12,CASSPGEVTQYF
TRBV6-2/TRBV6-3,.,15,CASSYGQGSGEPQHF
TRBV4-1,many,15,CASNNRDGASYEQYF
TRBV10-3,.,14,CAIDSRGEDTEAFF
TRBV3-1,.,15,CASSRGQGRAYEQYF
TRBV2,.,11,CASRGTTEQFF
TRBV7-9,.,20,CASSLGAGIPQSSYNSPLHF
TRBV12-3/TRBV12-4,few,14,CASSTNPSSTEAFF
TRBV6-2/TRBV6-3,.,13,CASSLLFEETQYF
TRBV5-5,few,12,CASSVGTIEQFF
TRBV9,few,12,CASSGGLGEQFF
TRBV19,few,13,CASRPTGSYEQYF